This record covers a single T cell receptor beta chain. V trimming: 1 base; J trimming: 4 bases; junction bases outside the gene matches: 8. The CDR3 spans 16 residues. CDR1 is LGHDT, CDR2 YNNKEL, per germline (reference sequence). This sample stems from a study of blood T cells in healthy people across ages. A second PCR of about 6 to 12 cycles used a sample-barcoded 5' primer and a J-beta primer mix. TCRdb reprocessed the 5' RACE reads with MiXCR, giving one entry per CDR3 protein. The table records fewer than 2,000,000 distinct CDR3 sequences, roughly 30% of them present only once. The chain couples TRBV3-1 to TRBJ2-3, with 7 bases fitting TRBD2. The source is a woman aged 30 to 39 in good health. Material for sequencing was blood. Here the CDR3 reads CASSQGTKRGADTQYF. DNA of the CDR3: TGTGCCAGCAGCCAAGGGACTAAGCGGGGCGCAGATACGCAGTATTTT.